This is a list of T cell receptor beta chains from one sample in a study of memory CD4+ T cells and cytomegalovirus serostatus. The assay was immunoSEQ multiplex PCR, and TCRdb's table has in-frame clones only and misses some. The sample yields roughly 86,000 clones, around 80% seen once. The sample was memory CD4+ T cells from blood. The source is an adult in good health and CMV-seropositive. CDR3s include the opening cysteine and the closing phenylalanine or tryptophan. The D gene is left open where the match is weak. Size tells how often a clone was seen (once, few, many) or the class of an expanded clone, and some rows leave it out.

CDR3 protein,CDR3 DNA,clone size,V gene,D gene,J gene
CASRNPDEETQYF,TGTGCCAGCAGAAACCCGGATGAAGAGACCCAGTACTTC,-,TRBV6-5,-,TRBJ2-5
CASSTGLTQETQYF,TGTGCTAGCAGCACGGGACTGACCCAAGAGACCCAGTACTTC,-,TRBV7-7,-,TRBJ2-5
CASSLEGGLPSGNTIYF,TGTGCCAGCAGCCTGGAGGGCGGCTTACCCTCTGGAAACACCATATATTTT,-,TRBV5-5,-,TRBJ1-3
CASIQGWGQPQHF,TGTGCCAGTATACAGGGTTGGGGGCAGCCCCAGCATTTT,few,TRBV6-4,-,TRBJ1-5
CASSLATGSATNEKLFF,TGCGCCAGCAGCTTGGCAACAGGGAGTGCAACTAATGAAAAACTGTTTTTT,few,TRBV5-1,-,TRBJ1-4
CASSIAGDSIEQYF,TGCGCCAGCAGCATAGCGGGAGATTCGATAGAGCAGTACTTC,-,TRBV5-1,TRBD2,TRBJ2-7
CASRETGYYNEQFF,TGTGCCAGCAGGGAGACAGGGTATTACAATGAGCAGTTCTTC,-,TRBV2,TRBD1,TRBJ2-1
CASSRGQSGANVLTF,TGCGCCAGCAGCCGAGGACAGTCTGGGGCCAACGTCCTGACTTTC,once,TRBV5-1,-,TRBJ2-6
CAISEGGWTDTQYF,TGTGCCATCAGTGAGGGGGGTTGGACAGATACGCAGTATTTT,-,TRBV10-3,-,TRBJ2-3
CASSPTGVDYGYTF,TGCGCCAGCAGCCCGACAGGCGTGGACTATGGCTACACCTTC,-,TRBV5-1,-,TRBJ1-2
CASSVKPGLARDTQYF,TGTGCCAGCAGCGTAAAACCGGGACTAGCGAGAGATACGCAGTATTTT,-,TRBV9,TRBD2,TRBJ2-3
CASSPTPGNNEQFF,TGCGCCAGCAGCCCGACTCCCGGGAACAATGAGCAGTTCTTC,-,TRBV5-1,-,TRBJ2-1
CASKSENEQFF,TGTGCCAGCAAATCTGAGAATGAGCAGTTCTTC,-,TRBV19,-,TRBJ2-1
CASSEGAFVDNEQFF,TGTGCCAGCTCAGAGGGTGCCTTCGTGGACAATGAGCAGTTCTTC,-,TRBV5-8,-,TRBJ2-1
CASSVRLQPQLQQYF,TGTGCCAGCAGTGTACGGTTACAGCCTCAACTTCAGCAGTACTTC,-,TRBV6-1,-,TRBJ2-7
CASTELWVTGELFF,TGCGCCAGCACCGAATTATGGGTTACCGGGGAGCTGTTTTTT,-,TRBV5-1,-,TRBJ2-2
CASSLGARGYGYTF,TGTGCCAGCAGTTTAGGGGCGCGCGGCTATGGCTACACCTTC,-,TRBV28,-,TRBJ1-2